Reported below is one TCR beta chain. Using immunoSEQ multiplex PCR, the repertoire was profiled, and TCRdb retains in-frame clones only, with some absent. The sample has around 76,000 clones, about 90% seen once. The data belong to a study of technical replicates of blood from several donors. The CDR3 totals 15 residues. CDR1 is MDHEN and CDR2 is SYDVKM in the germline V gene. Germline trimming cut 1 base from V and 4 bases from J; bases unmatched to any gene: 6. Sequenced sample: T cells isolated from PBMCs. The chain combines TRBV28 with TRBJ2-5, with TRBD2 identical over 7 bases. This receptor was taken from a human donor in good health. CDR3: CASSLSVGGRETQYF. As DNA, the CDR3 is TGTGCCAGCAGTTTATCCGTAGGCGGGAGAGAGACCCAGTACTTC.